This TCR beta chain originates from a study of blood T cell repertoires in COVID-19. Participants were aged roughly 18 to 100 years from more than 20 US areas. Participant reports of clinical history set cohort assignment. Germline-derived CDR1 and CDR2 are MNHEY and SVGAGI. The ends lost 5 bases at V and 7 bases at J; junction bases unmatched: 1. CDR3 length equals 12 residues. Original methodology: Amplified reference gene primers provided the basis for estimating nucleated cell counts. Data came from immunoSEQ multiplex PCR; TCRdb stores just in-frame clones and leaves some out. V, J and clone size reflect that table, while D and trimming were determined from the DNA. The table includes 200,000 to 250,000 clones, about 80% detected once.

This sequence originates from a man between 60 and 70 years old who had recovered from COVID-19. Material: PBMCs or T cells enriched from blood (not recorded which). The chain links TRBV6-5 to TRBJ1-2; 10 nucleotides agree with TRBD1. The CDR3 loop reads CASSRQGAGYTF. The CDR3 DNA reads TGTGCCAGCAGTAGACAGGGGGCTGGCTACACCTTC.